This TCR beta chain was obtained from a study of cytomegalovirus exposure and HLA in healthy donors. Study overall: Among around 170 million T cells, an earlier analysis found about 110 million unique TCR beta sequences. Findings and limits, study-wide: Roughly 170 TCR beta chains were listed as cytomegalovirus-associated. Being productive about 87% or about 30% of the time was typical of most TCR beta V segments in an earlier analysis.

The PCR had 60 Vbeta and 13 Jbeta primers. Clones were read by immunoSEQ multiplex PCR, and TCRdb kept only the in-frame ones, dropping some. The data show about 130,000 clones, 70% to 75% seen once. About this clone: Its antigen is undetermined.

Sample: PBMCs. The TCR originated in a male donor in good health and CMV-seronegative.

The CDR3 DNA follows: TGTGCCAGCAGCCTACGGGTACCCACAGATACGCAGTATTTT. This encodes CASSLRVPTDTQYF. V gene TRBV6-5 combines with J gene TRBJ2-3; no reliable D call. This CDR3 has 14 residues. Trimming removed 6 bases at V and 2 bases at J, with 12 bases between. Germline CDR1 reads MNHEY; CDR2 reads SVGAGI.